Included here is one T cell receptor (beta chain) sequence, with context. The data originate from a study of CD8 T cells in Susac syndrome. Random hexamers were used to reverse transcribe an amount of roughly 0.45 to 1 ug RNA. TCRdb redid the calling of the immunoSEQ multiplex PCR reads with MiXCR, one entry per CDR3 protein. The profile shows about 200,000 distinct CDR3 sequences, 85% to 95% of them singletons. CDR3 length: 18 residues. J lost 4 bases, V lost 7 bases, and 18 bases had no gene match. CDR1 SEHNR and CDR2 FQNEAQ come from the germline V gene (reference sequence). The sample consisted of CD4+ T cells from PBMCs. The chain joins TRBV7-9 to TRBJ2-5, with 10 positions matching TRBD2. This sequence originates from a human donor in good health. The CDR3 loop is CASTLATSGFGQGETQYF. The CDR3 coding sequence is TGTGCCAGCACCCTCGCGACTAGCGGGTTCGGTCAAGGAGAGACCCAGTACTTC.